This TCR beta chain was retrieved from a study of T cell clones after liver transplantation. Study-level information: Post-transplant blood was tracked for graft-donor-reactive T cell clones identified in a pre-transplant mixed lymphocyte reaction. Tolerance: complete withdrawal held at least one year, liver enzymes staying within twice normal.

Generated by immunoSEQ multiplex PCR, the TCRdb table keeps only in-frame clones and is missing some. The table has around 78,000 clones, approximately 82% seen once; the top ten hold 2.8%. CD3+CD4+ and CD3+CD8+ cells were FACS-sorted from thawed unstimulated PBMCs. The CDR3 spans 12 residues. CDR1 MDHEN and CDR2 SYDVKM come from the germline V gene. Deletions cut 5 bases from V and 4 bases from J, with 6 bases between. The TCR comes from a human patient who received a liver transplant. Some of these T cells may belong to the graft donor. The chain has TRBV28 and TRBJ1-5; D is ambiguous. The specimen comprised CD4+ T cells from blood, sampled at the 22-month timepoint. DNA for the CDR3: TGTGCCAGCAGTCAGTATAATCAGCCCCAGCATTTT. Translated, it gives CASSQYNQPQHF.